A single sample gave rise to the 24 T cell receptor beta chains below, sequenced in a study of T cells expressing NK-cell markers. TCRdb reprocessed the 5' RACE reads, with one entry per CDR3 protein and no DNA. The sample yields 500,000 or so distinct CDR3 sequences, of which the top ten take up under 4.5%. The sequenced material came from blood T cells: a sorted CD56 or NKG2C T cell subset, CD4+ or CD8+ T cells, or bulk PBMC T cells (not recorded which). Every receptor here comes from a young man in good health.

The chain carries TRBV6-2 or TRBV6-3 and TRBJ2-6; TCRdb reports TRBD1, a call that lacks DNA to check it against. Looked up from germline, CDR1 is MNHEY and CDR2 is SVGEGT. The CDR3 is 16 residues long. This chain's CDR3 is CASVDRLGVGANVLTF.

CDR3 amino acids: CATQSLYGYTF. The chain is built from TRBV24-1 and TRBJ1-2. This CDR3 is built from 11 residues. Germline values: CDR1 KGHDR, CDR2 SFDVKD.

The CDR3 sequence is CSARGGWAVGTQYF. The chain employs TRBV20-1 and TRBJ2-5; TCRdb designates TRBD2, a call that cannot be tested without DNA. Looked up from germline, CDR1 is DFQATT and CDR2 is SNEGSKA (reference sequence). The CDR3 runs to 14 residues.

The rearrangement joins TRBV12-3 or TRBV12-4 to TRBJ2-3; TCRdb gives TRBD2 as the D gene, but with no DNA this cannot be confirmed. This CDR3 is built from 15 residues. CDR3 loop: CASSLAGGMTDTQYF.

V and J are TRBV10-3 and TRBJ2-3; TCRdb names TRBD1, which stays unverified in the absence of DNA. Germline CDR1 is ENHRY and CDR2 is SYGVKD. CDR3 length: 15 residues. CDR3 protein: CAISPGQGSTDTQYF.

CDR3 loop: CASIERGQGDTQYF. The chain has TRBV6-1 and TRBJ2-3; TCRdb names TRBD1, which stays unverified in the absence of DNA. Per germline, CDR1 MNHNS and CDR2 SASEGT. CDR3 length: 14 residues.

The rearrangement links TRBV7-9 to TRBJ1-1; TCRdb's D call, TRBD1, is unchecked because there is no DNA. The germline CDR1 and CDR2 sequences are SEHNR and FQNEAQ (reference sequence). CDR3 length equals 16 residues. The chain's CDR3 is CASSLAGPSTWTEAFF.

The gene calls are TRBV3-1 and TRBJ2-1; no DNA is available, so the TRBD2 call from TCRdb remains unchecked. Germline V gene sequence: CDR1 LGHDT, CDR2 YNNKEL (reference sequence). The CDR3 sequence is 19 residues long. The CDR3 sequence is CASSQEYGGGRYSYNEQFF.

The CDR3 sequence is CASSLAGVLGKTQYF. This chain links TRBV11-1 with TRBJ2-5. Germline CDR1 is SGHAT and CDR2 is FQDESV (reference sequence). This CDR3 has 15 residues.

J is TRBJ2-5 and V is TRBV10-3; there is no DNA to check the TCRdb D call of TRBD1. This CDR3 has 12 residues. The V gene's germline CDR1 is ENHRY and CDR2 SYGVKD. The CDR3 sequence: CAIGGQVGTQYF.

J is TRBJ1-4 and V is TRBV6-5; as DNA is missing, the TRBD1 call by TCRdb cannot be tested. The CDR3 runs to 15 residues. The V gene's germline CDR1 is MNHEY and CDR2 SVGAGI. The CDR3: CASRGPGQANEKLFF.

The CDR3 is CATIDRNTGELFF. The chain couples TRBV15 to TRBJ2-2. CDR1 and CDR2 from the germline V gene are LNHNV and YYDKDF (reference sequence). The CDR3 consists of 13 residues.

The chain recombines TRBV28 with TRBJ2-3; TCRdb designates TRBD2, a call that cannot be tested without DNA. Germline CDR1 and CDR2: MDHEN and SYDVKM. The CDR3 totals 14 residues. This chain's CDR3 is CASSLSGRKDTQYF.

The chain uses TRBV5-1 and TRBJ2-2; the D call from TCRdb, TRBD2, cannot be confirmed without DNA. The germline CDR1 and CDR2 sequences are SGHRS and YFSETQ. The CDR3 extends over 16 amino acids. The CDR3 spells CASSFPVEGLAGELFF.

This chain uses TRBV20-1 with TRBJ2-7; no DNA is available, so the TRBD1 call from TCRdb remains unchecked. The germline gives CDR1 DFQATT, CDR2 SNEGSKA (reference sequence). This CDR3 contains 15 residues. CDR3 residues: CSARRTGGQGSEQYF.

V and J are TRBV29-1 and TRBJ2-2; TCRdb's assignment of TRBD1 cannot be checked, as there is no DNA. The CDR3 is made up of 14 amino acids. Germline loops: CDR1 SQVTM, CDR2 ANQGSEA. CDR3 amino acids: CSALAVGRAGELFF.

V gene TRBV4-3 combines with J gene TRBJ2-1; TCRdb selects TRBD2, and the lack of DNA leaves this call unchecked. The CDR3 has 15 amino acids. Per germline, CDR1 LGHNA and CDR2 YSLEER. This CDR3 reads CASSQDPRTSGRQFF.

The J gene is TRBJ2-2, the V gene TRBV4-3; TCRdb returns TRBD1, unconfirmable since there is no DNA. The CDR3 loop spans 17 amino acids. The V gene's germline CDR1 is LGHNA and CDR2 YSLEER. The CDR3 sequence: CASSHSTGGANTGELFF.

CDR3 sequence: CASSFERDSPRNIQYF. This chain connects TRBV13 to TRBJ2-4; the D call from TCRdb, TRBD2, cannot be confirmed without DNA. Germline CDR1 is PRHDT and CDR2 is FYEKMQ (reference sequence). The CDR3 length is 16 residues.

The gene calls are TRBV30 and TRBJ2-1; TCRdb's D call, TRBD1, is unchecked because there is no DNA. CDR3 length equals 12 residues. Germline CDR1 reads GTSNPN; CDR2 reads SVGIG (reference sequence). The CDR3 loop is CAWRRSGNEQFF.

The genes are TRBV14 and TRBJ2-5; without DNA, the TCRdb call of TRBD2 cannot be checked. This CDR3 has 16 residues. The germline gives CDR1 SGHDN, CDR2 FVKESK. The CDR3 sequence: CASSQDPRAGEETQYF.

This chain connects TRBV28 to TRBJ2-1; lacking DNA, the TRBD2 call made by TCRdb goes unchecked. CDR3 length: 12 residues. CDR1 is MDHEN and CDR2 is SYDVKM in the germline V gene. The CDR3 is CASRPALNEQFF.

The CDR3: CATSPPLAGLTEQFF. The V call is TRBV24-1, the J call TRBJ2-1; TCRdb designates TRBD2, a call that cannot be tested without DNA. The germline V gene encodes CDR1 KGHDR and CDR2 SFDVKD. The length of the CDR3 is 15 residues.

The chain couples TRBV20-1 to TRBJ2-3; TCRdb reports TRBD2, a call that lacks DNA to check it against. CDR1 and CDR2 (germline): DFQATT, SNEGSKA (reference sequence). CDR3 size: 14 residues. CDR3: CSHATGTLTDTQYF.